This note documents a single TCR beta chain sequence. Its antigen is still unknown. Here immunoSEQ multiplex PCR was the method, and the copy in TCRdb shows in-frame clones only, minus some. The data show some 68,000 clones, about 87% seen once. These data originate in a study of OX40 agonist ivuxolimab in advanced cancers. Trimming pared 5 bases from V and 0 bases from J, leaving 3 bases between. The CDR3 consists of 11 residues. Germline-derived CDR1 and CDR2 are GTSNPN and SVGIG (reference sequence). Study observations and caveats: The study found that CD8+ T cells averaged more expanded clones than CD4+. CD4+ and CD8+ T cells in blood underwent clonal expansion by week 6 at 0.1 to 3.0 mg/kg.

This clonotype originated in an adult with an advanced solid tumor such as melanoma, head and neck, liver or kidney cancer. The chain is built from TRBV30 and TRBJ2-3; D is unresolved. The material was CD4+ or CD8+ T cells sorted from blood, obtained in a trial of the OX40 agonist ivuxolimab. The CDR3 here is CAWGSTDTQYF. In nucleotides, the CDR3 is TGTGCCTGGGGGAGCACAGATACGCAGTATTTT.